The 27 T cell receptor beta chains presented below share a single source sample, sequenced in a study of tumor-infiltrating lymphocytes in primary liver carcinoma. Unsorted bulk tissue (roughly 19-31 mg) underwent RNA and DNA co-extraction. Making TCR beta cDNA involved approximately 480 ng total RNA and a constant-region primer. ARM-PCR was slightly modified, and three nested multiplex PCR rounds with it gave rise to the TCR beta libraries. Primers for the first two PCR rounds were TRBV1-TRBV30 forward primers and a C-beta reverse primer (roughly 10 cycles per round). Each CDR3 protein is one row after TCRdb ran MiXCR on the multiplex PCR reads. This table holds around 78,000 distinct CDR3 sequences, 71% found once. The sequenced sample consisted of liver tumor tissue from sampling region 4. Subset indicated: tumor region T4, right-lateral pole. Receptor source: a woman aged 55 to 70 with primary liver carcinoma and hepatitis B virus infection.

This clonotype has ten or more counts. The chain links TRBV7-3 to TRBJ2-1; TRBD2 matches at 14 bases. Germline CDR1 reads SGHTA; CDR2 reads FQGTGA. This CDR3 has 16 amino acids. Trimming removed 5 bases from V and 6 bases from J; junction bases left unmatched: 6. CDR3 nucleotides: TGTGCCAGCAGCCGAGCCGGGACTAGCGGGAGCAATGAGCAGTTCTTC. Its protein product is CASSRAGTSGSNEQFF.

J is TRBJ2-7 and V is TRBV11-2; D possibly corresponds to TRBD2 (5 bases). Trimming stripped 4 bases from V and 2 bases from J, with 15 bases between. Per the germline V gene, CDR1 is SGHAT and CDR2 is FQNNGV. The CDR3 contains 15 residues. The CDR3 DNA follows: TGTGCCAGCAGCTCGCGAAGCGGACTTACCTACGAGCAGTACTTC. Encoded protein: CASSSRSGLTYEQYF. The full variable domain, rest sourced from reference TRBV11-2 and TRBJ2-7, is EAGVAQSPRYKIIEKRQSVAFWCNPISGHATLYWYQQILGQGPKLLIQFQNNGVVDDSQLPKDRFSAERLKGVDSTLKIQPAKLEDSAVYLCASSSRSGLTYEQYFGPGTRLTVT.

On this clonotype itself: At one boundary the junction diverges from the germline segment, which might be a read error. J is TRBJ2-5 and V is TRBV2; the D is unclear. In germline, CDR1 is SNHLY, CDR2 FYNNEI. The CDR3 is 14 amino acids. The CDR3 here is CTSRTDPSGETQYF. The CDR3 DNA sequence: TGTACCAGCAGGACCGACCCATCTGGGGAGACCCAGTACTTC.

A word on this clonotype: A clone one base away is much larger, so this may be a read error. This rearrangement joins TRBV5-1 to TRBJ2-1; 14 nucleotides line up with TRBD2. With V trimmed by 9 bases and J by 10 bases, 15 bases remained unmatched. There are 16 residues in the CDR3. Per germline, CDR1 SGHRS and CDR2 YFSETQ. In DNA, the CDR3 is TGCGCCATCAGAGGGACTAGCGGGAGTAGGGGAGGCGAGCAGTTCTTC. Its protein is CAIRGTSGSRGGEQFF.

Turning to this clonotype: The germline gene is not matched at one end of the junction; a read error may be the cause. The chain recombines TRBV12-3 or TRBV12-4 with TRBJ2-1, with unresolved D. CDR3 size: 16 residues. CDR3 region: CASSTLVSSFNNELFF. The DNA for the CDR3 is TGTGCCAGCAGTACCCTTGTTTCCAGCTTCAACAATGAGCTGTTCTTC.

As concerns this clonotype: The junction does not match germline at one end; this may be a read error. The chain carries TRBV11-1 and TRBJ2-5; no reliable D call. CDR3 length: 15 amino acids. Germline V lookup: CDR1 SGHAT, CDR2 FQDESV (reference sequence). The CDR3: CASNPVVTASATLYF. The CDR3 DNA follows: TGTGCCAGCAACCCCGTTGTCACCGCAAGTGCGACCCTGTACTTT.

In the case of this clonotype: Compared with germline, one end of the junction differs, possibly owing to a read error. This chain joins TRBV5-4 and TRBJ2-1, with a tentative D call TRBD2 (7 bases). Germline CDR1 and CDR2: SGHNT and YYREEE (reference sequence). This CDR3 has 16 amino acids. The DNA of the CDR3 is TGTGCCAGCAGCCCGGGGGCTAGCGGAGTTTACAATGAGCAACTCTTC. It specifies CASSPGASGVYNEQLF.

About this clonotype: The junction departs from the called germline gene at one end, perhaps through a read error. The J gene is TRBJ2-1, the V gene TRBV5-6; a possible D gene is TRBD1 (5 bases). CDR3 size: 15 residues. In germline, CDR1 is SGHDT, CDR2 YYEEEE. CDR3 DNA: TGTGTCAGCAGCTTGGGGCTACACCGTGTGGATGAGCAGTTCTTC. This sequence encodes CVSSLGLHRVDEQFF.

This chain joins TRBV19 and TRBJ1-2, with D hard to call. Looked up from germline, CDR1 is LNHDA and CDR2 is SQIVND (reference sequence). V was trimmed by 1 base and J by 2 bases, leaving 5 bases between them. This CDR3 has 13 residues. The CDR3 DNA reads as TGTGCCAGTAGTATAGCCCAGAACTATGGCTACACCTTC. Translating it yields CASSIAQNYGYTF.

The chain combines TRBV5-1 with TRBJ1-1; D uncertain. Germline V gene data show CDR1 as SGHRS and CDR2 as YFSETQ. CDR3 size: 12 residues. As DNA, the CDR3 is TGCACTAGCAGCTTGACGGGCACTGAAGCTTTCTTT. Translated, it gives CTSSLTGTEAFF.

CDR3 in DNA: TGTGCCAACAGGCCGGCAAACACTGACGATTTCTTT. Encoded protein: CANRPANTDDFF. The V call is TRBV12-3 or TRBV12-4, the J call TRBJ1-1; tentative D call: TRBD1 (5 bases). This CDR3 has 12 amino acids. Trimming shortened V by 10 bases and J by 13 bases, and 22 bases separated the two germline ends.

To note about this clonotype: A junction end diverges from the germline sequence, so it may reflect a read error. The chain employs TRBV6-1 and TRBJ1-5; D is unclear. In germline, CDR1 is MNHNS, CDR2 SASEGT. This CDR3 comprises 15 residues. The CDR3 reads CAGSEDGGDNQPQHF. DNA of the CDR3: TGTGCCGGCAGTGAAGACGGAGGAGACAATCAGCCCCAGCATTTT.

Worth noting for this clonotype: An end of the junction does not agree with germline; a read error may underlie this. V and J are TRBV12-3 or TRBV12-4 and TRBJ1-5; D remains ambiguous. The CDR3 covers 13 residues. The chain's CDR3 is CACSLQTAQPQHF. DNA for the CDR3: TGTGCCTGCAGTTTACAGACGGCACAGCCCCAGCATTTT.

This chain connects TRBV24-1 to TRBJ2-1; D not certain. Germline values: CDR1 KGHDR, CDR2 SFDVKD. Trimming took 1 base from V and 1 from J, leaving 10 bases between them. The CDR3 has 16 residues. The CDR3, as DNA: TGTGCCACCAGTGATTTCGGCAGAAGTTCCTACAATGAGCAGTTCTTC. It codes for CATSDFGRSSYNEQFF.

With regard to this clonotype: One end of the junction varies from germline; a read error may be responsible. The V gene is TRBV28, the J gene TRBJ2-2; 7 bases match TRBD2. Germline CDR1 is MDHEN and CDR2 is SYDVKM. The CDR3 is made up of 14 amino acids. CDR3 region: CASGGTINTGEQFF. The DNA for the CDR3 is TGTGCCAGTGGCGGGACTATCAACACCGGGGAGCAGTTTTTT.

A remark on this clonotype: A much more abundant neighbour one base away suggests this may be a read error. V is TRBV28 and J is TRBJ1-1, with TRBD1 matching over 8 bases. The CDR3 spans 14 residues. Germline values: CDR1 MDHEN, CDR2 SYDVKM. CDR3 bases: TGTGCCAGCAGTCCAGGGACAGGCAAAACTGGAGCTTTCTTT. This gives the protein CASSPGTGKTGAFF.

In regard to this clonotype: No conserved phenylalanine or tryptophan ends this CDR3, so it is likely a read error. CDR3: CSALYTEELFI. CDR3 DNA: TGCAGCGCCCTATACACCGAGGAGCTGTTTATT. This chain connects TRBV29-1 to TRBJ2-2, with no clear D. CDR3 length: 11 residues. Germline V gene lookup returns CDR1 SQVTM and CDR2 ANQGSEA.

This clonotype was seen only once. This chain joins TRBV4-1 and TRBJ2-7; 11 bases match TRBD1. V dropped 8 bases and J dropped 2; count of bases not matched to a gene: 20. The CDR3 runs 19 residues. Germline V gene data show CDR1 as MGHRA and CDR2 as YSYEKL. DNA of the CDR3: TGCGCCAGCGGCGCTCGGGACAGGGGGTCGGGAGTACGGGCCTACGAGCAGTACTTC. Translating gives CASGARDRGSGVRAYEQYF.

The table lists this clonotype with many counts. Written as DNA, the CDR3 is TGTGCCAGCAGCTCCGGGACGGATACGCAGTATTTT. Translating gives CASSSGTDTQYF. V usage is TRBV5-6 and J usage is TRBJ2-3; D is tentatively TRBD1 or TRBD2 (5 bases each). The CDR3 runs to 12 residues. V lost 3 bases and J 6 bases, leaving 8 bases between the germline ends. Germline V gene lookup returns CDR1 SGHDT and CDR2 YYEEEE.

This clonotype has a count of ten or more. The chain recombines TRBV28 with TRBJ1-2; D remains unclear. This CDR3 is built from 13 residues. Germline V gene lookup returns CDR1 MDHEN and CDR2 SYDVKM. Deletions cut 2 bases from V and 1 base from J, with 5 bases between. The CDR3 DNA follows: TGTGCCAGCAGTTTACAACTTAACTATGGCTACACCTTC. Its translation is CASSLQLNYGYTF.

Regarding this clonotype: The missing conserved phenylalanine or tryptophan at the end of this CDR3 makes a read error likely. The CDR3: CASSRLPAGVSSYEQYS. CDR3 DNA: TGCGCCAGCAGCCGGTTACCAGCGGGGGTTTCTTCCTACGAGCAGTACTCC. The gene calls are TRBV4-1 and TRBJ2-7; 8 nucleotides match TRBD2. Germline trimming cut 4 bases from V and 1 base from J; bases unmatched to any gene: 12. This CDR3 has 17 residues. Germline assignment: CDR1 MGHRA and CDR2 YSYEKL.

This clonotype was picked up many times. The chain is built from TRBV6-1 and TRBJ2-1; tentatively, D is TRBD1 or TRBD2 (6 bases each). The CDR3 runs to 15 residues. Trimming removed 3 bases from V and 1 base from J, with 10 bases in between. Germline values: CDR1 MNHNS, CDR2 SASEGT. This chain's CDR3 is CASSDSGASYNEQFF. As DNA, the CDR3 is TGTGCCAGCAGTGATTCGGGGGCGTCCTACAATGAGCAGTTCTTC.

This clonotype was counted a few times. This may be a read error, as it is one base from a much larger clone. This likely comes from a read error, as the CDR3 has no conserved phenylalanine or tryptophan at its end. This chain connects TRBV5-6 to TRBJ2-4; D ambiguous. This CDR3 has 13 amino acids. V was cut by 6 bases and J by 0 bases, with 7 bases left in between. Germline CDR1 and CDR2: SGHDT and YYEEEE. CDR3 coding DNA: TGTGCCAGCAAGTTGATAGCCAAAAACATTCAGTACTTA. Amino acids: CASKLIAKNIQYL.

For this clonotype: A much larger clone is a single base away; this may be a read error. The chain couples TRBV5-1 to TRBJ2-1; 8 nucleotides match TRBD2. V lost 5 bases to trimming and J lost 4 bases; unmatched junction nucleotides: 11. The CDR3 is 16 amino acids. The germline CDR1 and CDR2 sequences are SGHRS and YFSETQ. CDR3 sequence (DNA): TGCGCCAGCAGGTCAAGGGAAGCGGGGGCGTACAATGAGCAGTTCTTC. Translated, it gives CASRSREAGAYNEQFF.

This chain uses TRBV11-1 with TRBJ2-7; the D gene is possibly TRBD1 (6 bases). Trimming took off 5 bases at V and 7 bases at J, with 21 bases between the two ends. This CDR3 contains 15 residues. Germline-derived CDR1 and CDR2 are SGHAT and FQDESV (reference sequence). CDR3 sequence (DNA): TGTGCCAGCAGCCATCGGACAGCAGGATTACGTGAGCAGTACTTC. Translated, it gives CASSHRTAGLREQYF.

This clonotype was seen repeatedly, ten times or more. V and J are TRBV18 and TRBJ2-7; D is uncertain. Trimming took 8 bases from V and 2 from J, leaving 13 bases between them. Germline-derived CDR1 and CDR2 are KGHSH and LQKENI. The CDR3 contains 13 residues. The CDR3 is CASSLDRTYEQYF. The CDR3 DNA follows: TGTGCCAGCAGCTTGGATAGGACCTACGAGCAGTACTTC.

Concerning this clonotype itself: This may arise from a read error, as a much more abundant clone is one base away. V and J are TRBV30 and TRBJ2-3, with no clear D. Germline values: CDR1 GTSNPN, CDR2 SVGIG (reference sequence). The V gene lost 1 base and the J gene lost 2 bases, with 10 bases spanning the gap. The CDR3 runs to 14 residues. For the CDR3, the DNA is TGTGCCTGGAGTGAAATCGGAACCACAGATACGCAGTATTTT. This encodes CAWSEIGTTDTQYF.